This T cell receptor beta chain was identified in a study of cytotoxic CD8 clonotypes in ibrutinib-treated CLL. The wider study: Per sample, productive templates averaged approximately 260,000 and productive rearrangements averaged approximately 87,000.

Deep sequencing aimed at 1 in 200,000 to 1 in 1 million T cells' resolution. TCRdb's copy holds only in-frame clones and misses some; the assay was immunoSEQ multiplex PCR. The data hold fewer than 400,000 clones, with approximately 67% observed a single time. As concerns this clone: Its target is unknown.

Study findings and constraints: Before falling back toward baseline at progression, clonality had risen at the time of ibrutinib response. Researchers report that baseline clonality outpaced age-matched healthy donors and tracked circulating CD8+ T-cell counts.

This specimen was PBMCs, taken after 36 months of ibrutinib treatment. This sequence was found in a human donor with chronic lymphocytic leukemia.

CDR3 sequence (DNA): TGTGCCAGCAGTTACCAGGACGTAGGATATGGCTACACCTTC. It specifies CASSYQDVGYGYTF. J is TRBJ1-2 and V is TRBV6-5; D gene unclear. Germline CDR1 reads MNHEY; CDR2 reads SVGAGI. Between the trimmed V and J ends, which lost 2 bases and 5 bases, there was a span of 12 bases. CDR3 length: 14 amino acids.